This T cell receptor beta chain was obtained from a study of high-grade serous ovarian cancer treatment subgroups. Study results and limitations: Same-patient tumor repertoires overlapped at roughly 0.1 to 0.85; different patients barely overlapped.

Germline CDR1 reads MRHNA; CDR2 reads SNTAGT. The V segment lost 4 bases and the J segment 7 bases; nucleotides outside the gene matches: 7. The CDR3 spans 15 residues. Tumor samples were obtained before definitive surgery or chemotherapy. Clones were sequenced by immunoSEQ multiplex PCR, and TCRdb holds only the in-frame ones, with some missing. The table lists a few thousand clones, roughly three quarters of them singletons. On this clone itself: Its specificity is unknown.

Sequencing input: tumor tissue. The rearrangement links TRBV6-4 to TRBJ2-1, with TRBD2 identical over 10 bases. This receptor was obtained from a human donor with high-grade serous ovarian cancer. Here the CDR3 reads CASSASSGSGNEQFF. CDR3 coding DNA: TGTGCCAGCAGTGCCTCTAGCGGGAGTGGGAATGAGCAGTTCTTC.